The next 2 T cell receptor beta chains were all read from a single sample in a study of identifying expanded T cells in peripheral blood. Sequencing used immunoSEQ multiplex PCR; TCRdb keeps in-frame clones, though not all of them. The sample holds tens of thousands of clones; 70% to 90% are singletons and the top ten take 4%. Sequencing input: blood. These receptors came from a person between 18 and 75 years old in good health.

Here the CDR3 DNA reads TGTGCCAGCAGCCGCTGGGGGGCGAACTATGGCTACACCTTC. It specifies CASSRWGANYGYTF. The rearrangement uses TRBV5-4 and TRBJ1-2, with TRBD1 as a possible D gene (6 bases). Germline values: CDR1 SGHNT, CDR2 YYREEE (reference sequence). This CDR3 contains 14 residues. V lost 4 bases, J lost 2 bases, and 12 bases lay in between.

This clone was counted once. CDR3 DNA sequence: TGTGCCAGTAGTATAGGTCCTGGGAGGGCCACCGGGGAGCTGTTTTTT. Translation gives CASSIGPGRATGELFF. This rearrangement joins TRBV19 to TRBJ2-2, with 7 bases that match TRBD2. This CDR3 region has 16 residues. The germline gives CDR1 LNHDA, CDR2 SQIVND (reference sequence). Trimming took 1 base from V and 4 from J; bases not matched to a gene: 6. The full variable domain, in which reference TRBV19 and TRBJ2-2 provide the parts outside the CDR3, is DGGITQSPKYLFRKEGQNVTLSCEQNLNHDAMYWYRQDPGQGLRLIYYSQIVNDFQKGDIAEGYSVSREKKESFPLTVTSAQKNPTAFYLCASSIGPGRATGELFFGEGSRLTVL.